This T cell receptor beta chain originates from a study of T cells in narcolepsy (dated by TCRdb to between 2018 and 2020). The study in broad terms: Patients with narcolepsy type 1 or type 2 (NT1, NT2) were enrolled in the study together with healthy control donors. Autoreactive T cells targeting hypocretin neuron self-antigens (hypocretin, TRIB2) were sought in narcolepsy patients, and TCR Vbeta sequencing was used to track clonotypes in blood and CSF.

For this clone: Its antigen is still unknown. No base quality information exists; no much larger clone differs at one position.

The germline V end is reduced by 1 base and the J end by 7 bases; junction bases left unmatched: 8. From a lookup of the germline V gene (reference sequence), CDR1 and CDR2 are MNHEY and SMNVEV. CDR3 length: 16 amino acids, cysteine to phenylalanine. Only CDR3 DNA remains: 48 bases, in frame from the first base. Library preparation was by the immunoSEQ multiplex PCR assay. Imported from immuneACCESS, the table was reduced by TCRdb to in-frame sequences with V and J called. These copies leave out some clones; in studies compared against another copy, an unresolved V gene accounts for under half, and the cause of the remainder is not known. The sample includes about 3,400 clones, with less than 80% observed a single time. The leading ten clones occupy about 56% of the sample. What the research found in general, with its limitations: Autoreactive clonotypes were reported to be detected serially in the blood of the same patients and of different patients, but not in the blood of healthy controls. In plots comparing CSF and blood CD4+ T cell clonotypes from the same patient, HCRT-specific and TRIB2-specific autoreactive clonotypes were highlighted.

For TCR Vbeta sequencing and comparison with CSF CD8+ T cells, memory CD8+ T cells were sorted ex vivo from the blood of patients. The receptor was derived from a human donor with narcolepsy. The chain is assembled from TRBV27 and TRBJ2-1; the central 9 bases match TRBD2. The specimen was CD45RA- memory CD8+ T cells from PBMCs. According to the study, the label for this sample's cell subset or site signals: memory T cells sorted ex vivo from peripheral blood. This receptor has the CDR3 CASSLLPRGGGNEQFF. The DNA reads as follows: TGTGCCAGCAGTTTATTGCCTCGCGGGGGGGGGAATGAGCAGTTCTTC.